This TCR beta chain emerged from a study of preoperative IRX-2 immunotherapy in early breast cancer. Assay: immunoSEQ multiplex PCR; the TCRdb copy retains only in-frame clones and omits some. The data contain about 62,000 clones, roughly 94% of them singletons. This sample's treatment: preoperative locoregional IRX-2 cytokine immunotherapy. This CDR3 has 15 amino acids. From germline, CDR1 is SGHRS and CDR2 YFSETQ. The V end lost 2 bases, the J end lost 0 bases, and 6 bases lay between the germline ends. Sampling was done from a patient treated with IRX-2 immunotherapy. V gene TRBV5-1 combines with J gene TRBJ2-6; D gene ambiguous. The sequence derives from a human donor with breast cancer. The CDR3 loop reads CASSFRLSGANVLTF. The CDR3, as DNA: TGCGCCAGCAGCTTCCGACTCTCTGGGGCCAACGTCCTGACTTTC.